These 27 T cell receptor beta chains came from one sample sequenced in a study of cytomegalovirus exposure and HLA in healthy donors (dated by TCRdb to about 2017). The protocol used for the library was the immunoSEQ multiplex PCR assay. For the multiplex PCR, a mixture combining 60 forward primers for TCR Vbeta segments and 13 reverse primers for TCR Jbeta segments was used. The table was pulled from immuneACCESS by TCRdb, which kept in-frame rearrangements only. Such tables lose some clones; where checked, under half of the loss comes from unresolved V genes, and the rest has no known cause. For this sample there are 200,000 to 250,000 clones; approximately 80% appear just once. Approximately 0.62% of the sample rests with the top ten. The sequenced sample consisted of PBMCs. The receptors were gathered from a woman between 40 and 50 years old in good health and CMV-seronegative.

This rearrangement joins TRBV4-2 to TRBJ1-2; possibly TRBD1 for D (6 bases). Trimming left V 8 bases short and J 4 bases short, with 20 bases between. CDR1 is LGHNA and CDR2 is YNFKEQ in the germline V gene. The length of the CDR3 is 15 residues. The CDR3 is CASEREGGGVYGYTF. In DNA, the CDR3 is TGTGCCAGCGAGCGGGAGGGAGGGGGAGTCTATGGCTACACCTTC.

The CDR3 loop reads CASSQNTEAFF. The DNA for the CDR3 is TGTGCCAGCAGTCAGAACACTGAAGCTTTCTTT. This chain uses TRBV2 with TRBJ1-1; D is uncertain. The CDR3 covers 11 residues. The germline V gene encodes CDR1 SNHLY and CDR2 FYNNEI. V was trimmed by 5 bases and J by 1 base, leaving 2 bases between them.

The rearrangement uses TRBV11-3 and TRBJ1-3; a weak D match, TRBD1 (6 bases). CDR3 length equals 15 residues. Per germline, CDR1 SGHNT and CDR2 YENEEA. Trimming removed 0 bases from V and 4 bases from J, with 10 bases in between. CDR3 loop: CASSLDGTHGNTIYF. CDR3 bases: TGTGCCAGCAGCTTAGACGGGACACACGGAAACACCATATATTTT.

This chain joins TRBV7-2 and TRBJ1-5; D is unclear. The germline V gene encodes CDR1 SGHTA and CDR2 FQGNSA. Deletions cut 0 bases from V and 0 bases from J, with 9 bases between. The CDR3 sequence is 16 residues long. The CDR3 region has the DNA TGTGCCAGCAGCTTAGCCTCAGGATATAGCAATCAGCCCCAGCATTTT. Translating it yields CASSLASGYSNQPQHF. Based on the CDR3 plus reference TRBV7-2 and TRBJ1-5, the full variable domain is GAGVSQSPSNKVTEKGKDVELRCDPISGHTALYWYRQSLGQGLEFLIYFQGNSAPDKSGLPSDRFSAERTGGSVSTLTIQRTQQEDSAVYLCASSLASGYSNQPQHFGDGTRLSIL.

The chain combines TRBV2 with TRBJ2-5; D is unclear. Germline values: CDR1 SNHLY, CDR2 FYNNEI. The germline V and J ends were trimmed by 3 bases and 2 bases, with 7 bases remaining between them. The CDR3 has 13 amino acids. CDR3 sequence (DNA): TGTGCCAGCAGTGAGGTCAGACAAGAGACCCAGTACTTC. Its protein is CASSEVRQETQYF. Full variable domain (missing parts from reference TRBV2 and TRBJ2-5): EPEVTQTPSHQVTQMGQEVILRCVPISNHLYFYWYRQILGQKVEFLVSFYNNEISEKSEIFDDQFSVERPDGSNFTLKIRSTKLEDSAMYFCASSEVRQETQYFGPGTRLLVL.

This clone was seen a few times. This chain uses TRBV6-5 with TRBJ1-6; D remains unclear. CDR1 and CDR2 (germline): MNHEY, SVGAGI. V lost 6 bases to trimming and J lost 16 bases, with 22 bases between them. CDR3 length: 14 residues. The DNA for the CDR3 is TGTGCCAGCAGCTTCACCACACCGAGGGCCCCACTCCACTTT. Its translation: CASSFTTPRAPLHF.

The chain couples TRBV2 to TRBJ2-2; possibly TRBD1 for D (6 bases). V was shortened by 0 bases and J by 7 bases, with 12 bases between the two germline ends. CDR3 length equals 15 residues. CDR1 and CDR2 (germline): SNHLY, FYNNEI. The CDR3 DNA reads TGTGCCAGCAGTGAAGCGCTAGGGGGAATCGGGGAGCTGTTTTTT. This encodes CASSEALGGIGELFF.

In its sample, this clone was seen a few times. The chain joins TRBV2 to TRBJ2-5; 8 bases are a match to TRBD2. Germline loops: CDR1 SNHLY, CDR2 FYNNEI. J lost 4 bases, V lost 4 bases, and 14 bases had no gene match. The CDR3 totals 17 residues. The CDR3 loop reads CASSVGLAGPPGETQYF. In DNA form, the CDR3 reads TGTGCCAGCAGTGTAGGGTTAGCGGGGCCGCCAGGAGAGACCCAGTACTTC. Together with reference TRBV2 and TRBJ2-5, the CDR3 gives the full variable domain: EPEVTQTPSHQVTQMGQEVILRCVPISNHLYFYWYRQILGQKVEFLVSFYNNEISEKSEIFDDQFSVERPDGSNFTLKIRSTKLEDSAMYFCASSVGLAGPPGETQYFGPGTRLLVL.

This sequence joins TRBV6-5 and TRBJ1-2, with D perhaps matching TRBD1 (6 bases). There are 12 residues in the CDR3. Trimming removed 9 bases at V and 7 bases at J, with 15 bases between. Germline V gene sequence: CDR1 MNHEY, CDR2 SVGAGI. CDR3 nucleotide sequence: TGTGCCAGTCAGGGGCAGACCGCTGGCTACACCTTC. This codes for CASQGQTAGYTF.

V usage is TRBV28 and J usage is TRBJ2-4, with D maybe TRBD2 (5 bases). Germline V CDR1 and CDR2: MDHEN, SYDVKM. The CDR3 loop spans 11 amino acids. Trimming stripped 10 bases from V and 5 bases from J, with 9 bases between. The CDR3, as DNA: TGTGCCACCCGGGGTGAAAACATTCAGTACTTC. Its protein is CATRGENIQYF. The whole variable domain, filled in from reference TRBV28 and TRBJ2-4, reads DVKVTQSSRYLVKRTGEKVFLECVQDMDHENMFWYRQDPGLGLRLIYFSYDVKMKEKGDIPEGYSVSREKKERFSLILESASTNQTSMYLCATRGENIQYFGAGTRLSVL.

This clone is a singleton in its sample. This chain connects TRBV19 to TRBJ2-5; TRBD1 aligns across 7 bases. Germline lookup yields CDR1 LNHDA and CDR2 SQIVND (reference sequence). The CDR3 is 14 amino acids. V dropped 3 bases and J dropped 5; count of bases not matched to a gene: 6. The DNA for the CDR3 is TGTGCCAGTAGTATCGCGACAGGGATGGAGACCCAGTACTTC. It specifies CASSIATGMETQYF.

This chain uses TRBV28 with TRBJ1-3, with D uncertain. The length of the CDR3 is 12 residues. The ends were cut back, 5 bases at V and 0 bases at J, with 2 bases in the middle. Germline loops: CDR1 MDHEN, CDR2 SYDVKM. The CDR3 sequence: CASSLSGNTIYF. In DNA form, the CDR3 reads TGTGCCAGCAGTCTCTCTGGAAACACCATATATTTT.

V usage is TRBV5-4 and J usage is TRBJ1-1; D uncertain. V was cut by 4 bases and J by 4 bases, with 8 bases left in between. CDR1 is SGHNT and CDR2 is YYREEE in the germline V gene (reference sequence). The CDR3 has 12 residues. CDR3 bases: TGTGCCAGCAGCCGTGGGAGCACTGAAGCTTTCTTT. Translating gives CASSRGSTEAFF.

J is TRBJ2-1 and V is TRBV9; TRBD1 agrees at 7 bases. The length of the CDR3 is 16 residues. CDR1 and CDR2 from the germline V gene are SGDLS and YYNGEE. V shed 0 bases and J 1 base; nucleotides not matched to a gene: 4. The CDR3 here is CASSVAGQVSYNEQFF. For the CDR3, the DNA is TGTGCCAGCAGCGTAGCCGGACAGGTGTCCTACAATGAGCAGTTCTTC.

The chain has TRBV27 and TRBJ2-1; 8 nucleotides align to TRBD2. This CDR3 comprises 15 residues. Unmatched junction bases numbered 5, after V lost 7 bases and J lost 0 bases. Per germline, CDR1 MNHEY and CDR2 SMNVEV (reference sequence). The CDR3, as DNA: TGTGCCAGCAAGGAGCGGGGGCTCTCCTACAATGAGCAGTTCTTC. It encodes CASKERGLSYNEQFF.

The J gene is TRBJ2-2, the V gene TRBV5-1, with 7 bases aligning to TRBD1. Germline V gives CDR1 SGHRS, CDR2 YFSETQ. The CDR3 totals 15 residues. V lost 5 bases, J lost 3 bases, and 7 bases stayed unmatched. CDR3 sequence reads: CASRQTGADTGELFF. The DNA for the CDR3 is TGCGCCAGCAGACAAACAGGGGCCGACACCGGGGAGCTGTTTTTT. Complete variable domain (other parts from reference TRBV5-1 and TRBJ2-2): KAGVTQTPRYLIKTRGQQVTLSCSPISGHRSVSWYQQTPGQGLQFLFEYFSETQRNKGNFPGRFSGRQFSNSRSEMNVSTLELGDSALYLCASRQTGADTGELFFGEGSRLTVL.

The V call is TRBV9, the J call TRBJ1-1, with D hard to call. Germline loops: CDR1 SGDLS, CDR2 YYNGEE. Trimming removed 0 bases from V and 3 bases from J, with 9 bases in between. CDR3 size: 14 residues. The CDR3 here is CASSVEPGDTEAFF. CDR3 bases: TGTGCCAGCAGCGTAGAGCCCGGGGACACTGAAGCTTTCTTT.

This clone was counted many times. The chain couples TRBV5-6 to TRBJ1-1; D is perhaps TRBD1 (5 bases). The germline gives CDR1 SGHDT, CDR2 YYEEEE. V was shortened by 3 bases and J by 4 bases, with 13 bases between the two germline ends. The CDR3 is 14 amino acids. CDR3 amino acids: CASSSLQGFTEAFF. CDR3 nucleotides: TGTGCCAGCAGCTCTCTTCAGGGATTCACTGAAGCTTTCTTT.

This chain connects TRBV6-1 to TRBJ1-2; the D is unclear. Germline V gene lookup returns CDR1 MNHNS and CDR2 SASEGT. CDR3 length: 15 residues. The V end was cut by 4 bases, the J end by 7 bases, with 19 bases between. CDR3 protein: CASSGWKKAGSGYTF. CDR3 coding DNA: TGTGCCAGCAGTGGGTGGAAAAAGGCCGGGAGTGGCTACACCTTC.

The chain joins TRBV9 to TRBJ2-5, with 7 positions matching TRBD1. The V gene end was trimmed by 3 bases and the J gene end by 0 bases; junction bases not matched to a gene: 2. CDR1 and CDR2 (germline): SGDLS, YYNGEE. CDR3 length: 14 residues. CDR3: CASSAGQYQETQYF. As DNA, the CDR3 is TGTGCCAGCAGCGCGGGACAGTACCAAGAGACCCAGTACTTC. Together with reference TRBV9 and TRBJ2-5, the CDR3 gives the full variable domain: DSGVTQTPKHLITATGQRVTLRCSPRSGDLSVYWYQQSLDQGLQFLIQYYNGEERAKGNILERFSAQQFPDLHSELNLSSLELGDSALYFCASSAGQYQETQYFGPGTRLLVL.

The rearrangement uses TRBV6-5 and TRBJ1-3, with unresolved D. V was pared by 6 bases and J by 6 bases, with 18 bases between. CDR3 size: 15 residues. Germline CDR1 MNHEY, CDR2 SVGAGI. CDR3 DNA sequence: TGTGCCAGCAGGAAGGGCAACCTGGACTTAAACACCATATATTTT. It codes for CASRKGNLDLNTIYF.

This clone was recorded only once. The rearrangement joins TRBV7-2 to TRBJ2-7; D is perhaps TRBD1 (6 bases). V was cut by 5 bases and J by 2 bases, with 16 bases left in between. The germline CDR1 and CDR2 sequences are SGHTA and FQGNSA. The CDR3 extends over 15 amino acids. The CDR3 DNA is TGTGCCAGCAGCCATCGACAGGTTCTTACCTACGAGCAGTACTTC. Amino acids: CASSHRQVLTYEQYF.

The chain links TRBV5-1 to TRBJ2-5, with 12 bases matching TRBD1. Germline trimming cut 3 bases from V and 4 bases from J; bases unmatched to any gene: 4. CDR1 is SGHRS and CDR2 is YFSETQ in the germline V gene. The CDR3 spans 15 residues. CDR3 region: CASSSGTGGAETQYF. CDR3 in DNA: TGCGCCAGCAGCTCCGGGACAGGGGGCGCAGAGACCCAGTACTTC.

The chain employs TRBV27 and TRBJ2-5; possible D gene TRBD2, 6 bases. The DNA end is a closer match to TRBJ2-7, so the J assignment may be wrong. This CDR3 comprises 13 residues. CDR1 and CDR2 from the germline V gene are MNHEY and SMNVEV (reference sequence). This CDR3 is CASSWGDGYEQYF. In DNA, the CDR3 is TGTGCCAGCAGTTGGGGGGACGGCTACGAGCAGTACTTC.

The V call is TRBV7-9, the J call TRBJ1-1; 9 bases match TRBD1. V lost 6 bases and J lost 0; bases outside the gene matches: 11. Germline-derived CDR1 and CDR2 are SEHNR and FQNEAQ (reference sequence). CDR3 length equals 17 residues. The CDR3 is CASRSGTGTSMNTEAFF. The DNA for the CDR3 is TGTGCCAGCAGATCCGGGACAGGGACGTCGATGAACACTGAAGCTTTCTTT. The whole variable domain, filled in from reference TRBV7-9 and TRBJ1-1, reads DTGVSQNPRHKITKRGQNVTFRCDPISEHNRLYWYRQTLGQGPEFLTYFQNEAQLEKSRLLSDRFSAERPKGSFSTLEIQRTEQGDSAMYLCASRSGTGTSMNTEAFFGQGTRLTVV.

The rearrangement uses TRBV6-5 and TRBJ1-1; 7 nucleotides align to TRBD1. V dropped 4 bases and J dropped 4; count of bases not matched to a gene: 3. CDR3 length equals 13 residues. The germline CDR1 and CDR2 sequences are MNHEY and SVGAGI. CDR3 in DNA: TGTGCCAGCAGTTTGACAGGGACCACTGAAGCTTTCTTT. Amino acid sequence: CASSLTGTTEAFF.

This rearrangement joins TRBV30 to TRBJ1-3, with D uncertain. This CDR3 is 11 amino acids long. Trimming removed 4 bases at V and 3 bases at J, with 4 bases between. The germline gives CDR1 GTSNPN, CDR2 SVGIG (reference sequence). CDR3 DNA: TGTGCCTGGATCAGTGGAAACACCATATATTTT. The encoded protein is CAWISGNTIYF.